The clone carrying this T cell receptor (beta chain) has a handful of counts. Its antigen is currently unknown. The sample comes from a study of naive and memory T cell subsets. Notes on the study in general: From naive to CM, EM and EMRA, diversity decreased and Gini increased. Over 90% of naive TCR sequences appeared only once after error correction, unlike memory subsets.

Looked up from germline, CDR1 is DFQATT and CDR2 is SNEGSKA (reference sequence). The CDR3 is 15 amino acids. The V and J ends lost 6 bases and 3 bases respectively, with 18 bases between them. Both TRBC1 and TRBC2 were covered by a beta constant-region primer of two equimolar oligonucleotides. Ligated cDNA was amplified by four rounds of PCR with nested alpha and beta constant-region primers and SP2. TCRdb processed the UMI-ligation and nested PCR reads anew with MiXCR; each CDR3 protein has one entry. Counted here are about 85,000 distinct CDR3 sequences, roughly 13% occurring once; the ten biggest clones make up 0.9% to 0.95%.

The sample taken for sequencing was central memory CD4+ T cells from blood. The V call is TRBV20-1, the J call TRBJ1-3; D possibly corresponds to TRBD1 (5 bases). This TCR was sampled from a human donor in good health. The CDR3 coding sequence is TGCAGTGCCCACAGCGGGAGGGGTGGTGGAAACACCATATATTTT. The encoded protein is CSAHSGRGGGNTIYF.